This TCR beta chain emerged from a study of T cells in Graves' hyperthyroidism and ophthalmopathy. Note on this clonotype: Its antigen is not identified.

Germline V gene sequence: CDR1 SGHRS, CDR2 YFSETQ. The CDR3 extends over 15 amino acids. Trimming left V 5 bases short and J 1 base short, with 15 bases between. Overall study results and limits: Blood also held most thyroid clonotypes expanded beyond 0.001. A model of 13 V-J pairs discriminated ophthalmopathy from stable hyperthyroidism.

RNA transcripts gave rise to amplified TCR beta CDR3 regions. When the TCR CDR3 underwent first-round RT-PCR, the HTBI primer set was used. TCRdb re-derived calls from the multiplex PCR reads in MiXCR, one entry per CDR3 protein. Here the sample spans around 800,000 distinct CDR3 sequences, roughly 40% being singletons. This chain joins TRBV5-1 and TRBJ2-5; D may be TRBD1 (6 bases). The clonotype comes from a man younger than 35 with Graves' hyperthyroidism. Sequences were obtained from blood. CDR3: CASRPPGQLQETQYF. The CDR3 nucleotides read TGCGCCAGCAGGCCTCCGGGACAACTCCAAGAGACCCAGTACTTC.